Here is one T cell receptor (beta chain) with its context. As yet, its antigen is unknown. The table came from immunoSEQ multiplex PCR; TCRdb's copy has only in-frame clones and leaves some out. Among 8,500 to 9,500 clones listed, less than 80% were seen once. Sequencing was limited to surgery cases with top T cell transcript signatures in brain tissue. The source of the sample is a study of brain T cells in children with intractable seizures. Overall study findings and caveats: Top 50 brain clonotypes included both public and private clones. Absence of clones before surgery may stem from lower sequencing depth.

Germline CDR1 is MGHRA and CDR2 is YSYEKL. The CDR3 has 14 amino acids. V was pared by 0 bases and J by 10 bases, with 7 bases of the junction left unmatched. The gene calls are TRBV4-1 and TRBJ1-2; 8 bases map to TRBD1. This clonotype was obtained from a girl aged 2-9 years with tuberous sclerosis and intractable seizures. The material sequenced was resected brain tissue, taken at surgery. DNA of the CDR3: TGCGCCAGCAGCCAAGATTCAACGGACAGGGCCTACACCTTC. Translation gives CASSQDSTDRAYTF.